The T cell receptor (beta chain) described here comes from a study of blood T cell repertoires in COVID-19. Study-level information: Two negative PCRs, clearance, or symptom resolution were required of recovered Cohort 3 donors. The United States, Italy and Spain were the sources of the acute and convalescent COVID-19 samples. T cells, B-cell-depleted T cells, or PBMCs supplied cDNA or gDNA.

All enrollees were about 18 to 100 years old and from roughly 22 US areas. The CDR3 extends over 17 amino acids. J gave up 0 bases and V 5 bases, and 6 bases lay outside the gene matches. Germline-derived CDR1 and CDR2 are SGHTA and FQGTGA. The table came from immunoSEQ multiplex PCR; TCRdb's copy has only in-frame clones and leaves some out. The table includes about 170,000 clones, 70% to 80% detected once. The chain uses TRBV7-3 and TRBJ2-6; 8 bases match TRBD2. The sequence derives from a woman in her 70s in a cohort exposed to, infected with or recovered from COVID-19 (not recorded which). Sequencing input: PBMCs or T cells enriched from blood (not recorded which). CDR3 loop: CASSMLAGTSGANVLTF. CDR3 bases: TGTGCCAGCAGCATGTTAGCGGGGACCTCTGGGGCCAACGTCCTGACTTTC. The variable domain in full, with the rest retrieved from reference TRBV7-3 and TRBJ2-6, is GAGVSQTPSNKVTEKGKYVELRCDPISGHTALYWYRQSLGQGPEFLIYFQGTGAADDSGLPNDRFFAVRPEGSVSTLKIQRTERGDSAVYLCASSMLAGTSGANVLTFGAGSRLTVL.